This note documents a single T cell receptor beta chain sequence. The antigen remains undetermined. The data are from a study of CD8+ T cells in alopecia areata. Specified treatment: oral pan-JAK inhibitor, 5-10 mg twice daily. Lesional scalp punch biopsies and peripheral blood were collected from alopecia areata patients. cDNA reverse transcribed from extracted RNA served as the sequencing template. Libraries were prepared by immunoSEQ multiplex PCR; TCRdb keeps only in-frame clonotypes and omits some of them. The data hold under 350,000 clones, with roughly 64% observed a single time. Study conclusions and caveats: Persistence of many expanded lesional clones was seen in scalp and blood during tofacitinib.

Sequenced here: CD4+ T cells sorted from blood, sampled at week 24, from a patient treated with tofacitinib. The sequence was obtained from a human donor with alopecia areata.

The CDR3 protein is CASSVETGALSTDTQYF. The CDR3 DNA follows: TGTGCCAGCAGCGTAGAAACGGGGGCCCTAAGCACAGATACGCAGTATTTT. The chain combines TRBV9 with TRBJ2-3, with D perhaps given as TRBD1 or TRBD2 (6 bases each). Germline CDR1 SGDLS, CDR2 YYNGEE. Trimming cost V 0 bases and J 0 bases, with 14 bases left between them. The CDR3 runs to 17 residues.